The 14 T cell receptor beta chains below all came from one sample that was sequenced in a study of T cell responses to AZD1222 COVID-19 vaccine (dated by TCRdb to the early 2020s). Library generation was performed with the immunoSEQ multiplex PCR assay. In its TCRdb copy, this immuneACCESS table keeps in-frame sequences only and misses some clones. Where compared with another copy, unresolved V genes explain less than half of these, and the others have no known cause. The sample table holds 95,000 to 150,000 clones, of which 80% to 90% were seen once. The top ten hold under 7% of the sample. The time point tag for this specimen amounts to: baseline before first vaccination. The sequencing used peripheral blood, collected on day 0 of AZD1222 vaccination. The receptor source for this set is an adult in good health.

The chain uses TRBV7-9 and TRBJ1-2; perhaps TRBD1 as D (5 bases). From germline, CDR1 is SEHNR and CDR2 FQNEAQ (reference sequence). There are 13 residues in the CDR3. V gave up 3 bases and J gave up 8 bases, with 13 bases separating them. The CDR3 sequence is CASSFTDSGGYTF. The DNA of the CDR3 is TGTGCCAGCAGCTTTACGGATTCAGGGGGCTACACCTTC.

This chain connects TRBV30 to TRBJ2-1, with D perhaps TRBD2 (5 bases). V lost 5 bases to trimming and J lost 5 bases, with 16 bases between them. Germline assignment: CDR1 GTSNPN and CDR2 SVGIG (reference sequence). The CDR3 spans 14 residues. CDR3 loop: CAWCEGAIHNEQFF. Written as DNA, the CDR3 is TGTGCCTGGTGTGAGGGAGCCATTCACAATGAGCAGTTCTTC.

The chain recombines TRBV11-3 with TRBJ2-7, with 8 bases aligning to TRBD1. CDR1 is SGHNT, CDR2 YENEEA, per germline. The CDR3 totals 16 residues. V lost 3 bases to trimming and J lost 6 bases; unmatched junction nucleotides: 13. The CDR3 region is CASSLPKPGQAGEQYF. The CDR3 DNA is TGTGCCAGCAGCTTGCCCAAGCCGGGACAGGCGGGCGAGCAGTACTTC.

V usage is TRBV28 and J usage is TRBJ1-2, with D perhaps TRBD1 (6 bases). The V and J ends lost 4 bases and 3 bases respectively, with 6 bases between them. Germline CDR1 MDHEN, CDR2 SYDVKM. The CDR3 has 12 residues. The CDR3 DNA reads TGTGCCAGCAGTTCAGGGGACTATGGCTACACCTTC. This codes for CASSSGDYGYTF.

The rearrangement links TRBV19 to TRBJ1-2; D not resolved. V was clipped by 5 bases and J by 2 bases, with 9 bases between them. Germline CDR1 and CDR2: LNHDA and SQIVND (reference sequence). This CDR3 has 13 amino acids. CDR3 DNA: TGTGCCAGTAGTTATCGTCAGAACTATGGCTACACCTTC. It encodes CASSYRQNYGYTF.

The J gene is TRBJ2-3, the V gene TRBV9; weak D call: TRBD2 (5 bases). Trimming took off 2 bases at V and 1 base at J, with 5 bases between the two ends. This CDR3 is built from 13 residues. Looked up from germline, CDR1 is SGDLS and CDR2 is YYNGEE. CDR3 sequence reads: CASSVGGTDTQYF. CDR3 bases: TGTGCCAGCAGCGTCGGGGGCACAGATACGCAGTATTTT.

The gene calls are TRBV11-3 and TRBJ2-7, with 7 bases aligning to TRBD2. The germline CDR1 and CDR2 sequences are SGHNT and YENEEA. CDR3 length: 18 residues. Losses at the gene ends were 1 base for V and 5 bases for J; bases not matched to a gene: 17. As DNA, the CDR3 is TGTGCCAGCAGCTTAGTACCCCCACAGCGGGACCTTCTGAACGAGCAGTACTTC. This sequence encodes CASSLVPPQRDLLNEQYF. Full variable domain (remainder filled in from reference TRBV11-3 and TRBJ2-7): EAGVVQSPRYKIIEKKQPVAFWCNPISGHNTLYWYLQNLGQGPELLIRYENEEAVDDSQLPKDRFSAERLKGVDSTLKIQPAELGDSAVYLCASSLVPPQRDLLNEQYFGPGTRLTVT.

The CDR3 coding sequence is TGTGCCTGGACGCATTCAGGAAGCACTCAGAATTCACCCCTCCACTTT. Protein product: CAWTHSGSTQNSPLHF. This rearrangement joins TRBV30 to TRBJ1-6; D gene ambiguous. The CDR3 contains 16 residues. The V and J ends lost 4 bases and 7 bases respectively, with 20 bases between them. Germline V gives CDR1 GTSNPN, CDR2 SVGIG (reference sequence).

In its sample, this clone was seen a few times. The V call is TRBV6-1, the J call TRBJ1-2, with D perhaps TRBD1 (5 bases). The V and J ends lost 3 bases and 6 bases respectively, with 11 bases between them. This CDR3 region has 13 residues. Germline CDR1 MNHNS, CDR2 SASEGT. The CDR3 here is CASSEAGRHGYTF. The CDR3 bases are TGTGCCAGCAGTGAGGCGGGACGGCATGGCTACACCTTC.

The chain has TRBV7-8 and TRBJ2-2, with 8 positions matching TRBD1. This CDR3 contains 15 residues. Germline V gene sequence: CDR1 SGHVS, CDR2 FQNEAQ. Trimming removed 5 bases from V and 4 bases from J; junction bases left unmatched: 6. CDR3 region: CASSRRTGSTGELFF. Here the CDR3 DNA reads TGTGCCAGCAGCCGCCGGACAGGGAGCACCGGGGAGCTGTTTTTT.

V and J are TRBV6-1 and TRBJ1-5; 7 bases agree with TRBD1. The ends lost 4 bases at V and 1 base at J; junction bases unmatched: 7. Germline CDR1 is MNHNS and CDR2 is SASEGT. This CDR3 has 16 amino acids. The CDR3 region is CASSVYPGGSNQPQHF. CDR3 nucleotides: TGTGCCAGCAGTGTATACCCAGGGGGGAGCAATCAGCCCCAGCATTTT.

Regarding this clone: Germline and junction disagree at one end, which may indicate a read error. The rearrangement uses TRBV28 and TRBJ2-1; 10 bases line up with TRBD1. The length of the CDR3 is 17 residues. The germline V gene encodes CDR1 MDHEN and CDR2 SYDVKM. The CDR3 is CASSFVTRDRGYIEQFF. DNA for the CDR3: TGTGCCAGCAGTTTTGTCACTCGGGACAGGGGTTACATTGAGCAGTTCTTC.

This clone was counted once. V usage is TRBV19 and J usage is TRBJ1-2, with a weak D call TRBD1 (5 bases). V was shortened by 8 bases and J by 8 bases, with 21 bases between the two germline ends. Germline lookup yields CDR1 LNHDA and CDR2 SQIVND (reference sequence). The CDR3 length is 14 residues. In DNA, the CDR3 is TGTGCCAGTGGGGACCGAGGACCCCCGGGCGGCTACACCTTC. Amino acid sequence: CASGDRGPPGGYTF.

The V and J genes are TRBV27 and TRBJ1-1; D remains ambiguous. The CDR3 length is 13 residues. Germline CDR1 reads MNHEY; CDR2 reads SMNVEV (reference sequence). The V end was cut by 2 bases, the J end by 0 bases, with 4 bases between. The CDR3 loop reads CASSLDLNTEAFF. Here the CDR3 DNA reads TGTGCCAGCAGTTTAGATTTGAACACTGAAGCTTTCTTT.